One sample yielded the 3 T cell receptor beta chains listed below, sequenced in a study of type 1 regulatory T cells. In TCRdb, the reads were re-called with MiXCR into one record per CDR3 protein. In the table there are about 23,000 distinct CDR3 sequences, approximately 51% of which are singletons. These receptors' targets are unknown. The sequenced sample was cultured T cells, either the whole culture or a sorted T cell fraction (not recorded which). These receptors all stem from a human donor in good health.

This clonotype has only one observation. The J gene is TRBJ2-5, the V gene TRBV12-3 or TRBV12-4; 11 bases are a match to TRBD2. Trimming took 8 bases from V and 0 from J; bases not matched to a gene: 8. The CDR3 totals 16 residues. The CDR3 DNA follows: TGTGCCAGCGGGGCTAGCGGGGGGTCGTACCAAGAGACCCAGTACTTC. It specifies CASGASGGSYQETQYF.

In its sample, this clonotype ranks as medium-sized. The chain uses TRBV18 and TRBJ2-7, with 7 bases lining up with TRBD2. V lost 8 bases and J lost 3; bases outside the gene matches: 7. This CDR3 spans 13 amino acids. Germline V lookup: CDR1 KGHSH, CDR2 LQKENI. CDR3 sequence reads: CASLRAGSYEQYF. The CDR3 bases are TGTGCCAGCCTCCGAGCGGGGAGCTACGAGCAGTACTTC.

The rearrangement joins TRBV7-9 to TRBJ1-1; a weak D match, TRBD1 (5 bases). The germline CDR1 and CDR2 sequences are SEHNR and FQNEAQ (reference sequence). The germline V and J ends were trimmed by 3 bases and 3 bases, with 20 bases remaining between them. The CDR3 extends over 17 amino acids. The CDR3 here is CASSFIPSRGADTEAFF. CDR3 bases: TGTGCCAGCAGCTTCATTCCCTCCCGTGGGGCGGACACTGAAGCTTTCTTT.